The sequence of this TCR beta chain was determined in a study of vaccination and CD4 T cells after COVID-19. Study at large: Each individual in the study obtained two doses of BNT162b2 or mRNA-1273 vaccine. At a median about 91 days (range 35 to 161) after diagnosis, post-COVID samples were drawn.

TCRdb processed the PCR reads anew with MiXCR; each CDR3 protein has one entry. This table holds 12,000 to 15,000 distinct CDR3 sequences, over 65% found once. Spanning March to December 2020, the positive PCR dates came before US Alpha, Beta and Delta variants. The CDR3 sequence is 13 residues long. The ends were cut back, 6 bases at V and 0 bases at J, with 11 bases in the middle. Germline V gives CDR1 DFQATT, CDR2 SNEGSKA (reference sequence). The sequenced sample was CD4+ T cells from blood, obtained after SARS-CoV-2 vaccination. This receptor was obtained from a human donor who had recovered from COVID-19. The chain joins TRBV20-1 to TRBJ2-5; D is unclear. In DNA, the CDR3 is TGCAGTGCGCTGCGCGGATACCAAGAGACCCAGTACTTC. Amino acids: CSALRGYQETQYF.